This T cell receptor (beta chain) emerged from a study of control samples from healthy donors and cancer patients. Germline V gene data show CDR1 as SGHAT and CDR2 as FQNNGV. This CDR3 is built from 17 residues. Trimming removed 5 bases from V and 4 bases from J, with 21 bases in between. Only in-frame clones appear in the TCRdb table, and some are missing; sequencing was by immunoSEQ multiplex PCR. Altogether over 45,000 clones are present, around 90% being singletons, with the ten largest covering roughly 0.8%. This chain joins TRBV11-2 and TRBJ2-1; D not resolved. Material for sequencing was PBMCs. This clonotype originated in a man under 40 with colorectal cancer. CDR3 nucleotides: TGTGCCAGCAGCCACTACGGGCGCCTTTGGGCTTACAATGAGCAGTTCTTC. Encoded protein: CASSHYGRLWAYNEQFF.